The source of this T cell receptor (beta chain) is a study of blood T cell repertoires in COVID-19. Across the whole study: There were acute and convalescent COVID-19 samples, and they came from the United States, Italy and Spain. T cells, B-cell-depleted T cells, or PBMCs provided the cDNA or gDNA that served as material.

This clone occurred a few times. Per germline, CDR1 MNHEY and CDR2 SVGAGI. The CDR3 is 15 residues long. Between the trimmed V and J ends, which lost 10 bases and 4 bases, there was a span of 19 bases. In the authors' workflow: Amplification of reference gene primers was used by the study to estimate nucleated cell counts. TCRdb's table, derived via immunoSEQ multiplex PCR, lists solely in-frame clones and lacks some. V and J calls and clone size come straight from that table; D and trimming were deduced from the DNA. The table lists 200,000 to 300,000 clones, about 87% of them singletons. V is TRBV6-5 and J is TRBJ2-2; a weak D match, TRBD2 (5 bases). The TCR comes from a human donor in a cohort sampled during active COVID-19. Sequencing was carried out using peripheral blood. The DNA of the CDR3 is TGTGCCACCCGCCCTCCGGGGTCGCTCACCGGGGAGCTGTTTTTT. Protein: CATRPPGSLTGELFF.